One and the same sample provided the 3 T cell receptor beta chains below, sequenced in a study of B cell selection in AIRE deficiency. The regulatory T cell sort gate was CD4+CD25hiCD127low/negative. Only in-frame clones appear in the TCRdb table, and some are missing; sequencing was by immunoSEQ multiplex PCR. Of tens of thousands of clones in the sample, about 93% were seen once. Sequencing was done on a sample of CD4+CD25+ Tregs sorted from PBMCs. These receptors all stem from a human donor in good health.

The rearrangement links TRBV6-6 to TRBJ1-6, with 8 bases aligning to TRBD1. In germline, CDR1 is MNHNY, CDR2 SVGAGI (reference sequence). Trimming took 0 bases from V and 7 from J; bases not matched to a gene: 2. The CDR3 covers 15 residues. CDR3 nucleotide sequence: TGTGCCAGCAGTTACTCCAGGGGGCTCAATTCACCCCTCCACTTT. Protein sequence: CASSYSRGLNSPLHF.

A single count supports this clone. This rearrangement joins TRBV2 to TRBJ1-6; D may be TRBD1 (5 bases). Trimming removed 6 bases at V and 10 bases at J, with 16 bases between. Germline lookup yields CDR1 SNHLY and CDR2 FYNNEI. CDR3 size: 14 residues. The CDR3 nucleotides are TGTGCCAGCAGGAGGGGAGACCGGGGATCACCCCTCCACTTT. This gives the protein CASRRGDRGSPLHF.

CDR3 DNA: TGCGCCAGCAGGGGGCGAAGGGGGGCAGATACGCAGTATTTT. Translating gives CASRGRRGADTQYF. The chain couples TRBV5-1 to TRBJ2-3; D tentatively fits TRBD1 or TRBD2 (6 bases each). V was trimmed by 5 bases and J by 4 bases, leaving 14 bases between them. CDR3 length: 14 amino acids. Germline V gene data show CDR1 as SGHRS and CDR2 as YFSETQ.